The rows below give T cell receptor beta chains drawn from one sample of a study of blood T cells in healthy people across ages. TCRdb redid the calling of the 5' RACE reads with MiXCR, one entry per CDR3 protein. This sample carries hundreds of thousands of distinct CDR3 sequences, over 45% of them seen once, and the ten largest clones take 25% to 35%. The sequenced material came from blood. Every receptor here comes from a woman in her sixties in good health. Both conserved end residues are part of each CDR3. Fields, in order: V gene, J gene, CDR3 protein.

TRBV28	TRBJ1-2	CASSFLRGYTF
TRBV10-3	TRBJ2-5	CATGTSGETQYF
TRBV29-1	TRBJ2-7	CSVEGPASGYEQYF
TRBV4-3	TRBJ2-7	CASSLYRDRGNEQYF
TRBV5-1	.	CASSLVGSNEQYF
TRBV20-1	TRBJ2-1	CSARDLRHYNEQFF
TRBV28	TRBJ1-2	CASSLQGARHYGYTF
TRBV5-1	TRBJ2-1	CASGYSGRAIYNEQFF
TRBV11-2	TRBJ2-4	CASSRLLGASQYF
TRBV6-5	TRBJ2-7	CASSYSHMDSYEQYF
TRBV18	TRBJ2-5	CASSPLAGGYQETQYF
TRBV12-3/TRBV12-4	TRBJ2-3	CASSLVRPDTQYF
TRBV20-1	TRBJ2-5	CSARDLERGGQETQYF
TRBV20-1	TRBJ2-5	CSAPRTGQETQYF
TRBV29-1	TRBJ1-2	CSVVGDRDDYGYTF
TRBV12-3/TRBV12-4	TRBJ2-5	CASSLDRGVRTQYF
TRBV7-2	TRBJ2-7	CASSIRASSGSSYEQYF
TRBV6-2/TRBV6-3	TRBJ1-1	CASSYKGMNTEAFF
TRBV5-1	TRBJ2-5	CASSLGYETQYF
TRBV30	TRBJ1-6	CAWTAGGRLPLHF
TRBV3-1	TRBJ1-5	CASSQDYDSNQPQHF
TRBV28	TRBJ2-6	CASRPGGTGSSGANVLTF
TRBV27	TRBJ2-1	CASSLSIQGGYNEQFF
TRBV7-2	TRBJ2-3	CASSPKARGEGTDTQYF
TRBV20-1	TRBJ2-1	CSAPEREWSYNEQFF
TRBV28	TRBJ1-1	CASSFHSLGSEAFF
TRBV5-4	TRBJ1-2	CASSTGTDPSYGYTF
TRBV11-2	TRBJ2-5	CASSPGTSGRTGQETQYF
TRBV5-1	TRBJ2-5	CASRVGGAETQYF
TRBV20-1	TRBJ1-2	CSARPGTNYGYTF
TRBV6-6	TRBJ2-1	CASRTGGVAGEYEQFF
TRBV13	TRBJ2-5	CASSLGLQTGRYF
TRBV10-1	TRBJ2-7	CARPGTGASYYEQYF
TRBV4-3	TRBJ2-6	CASSQELLAGSSGANVLTF
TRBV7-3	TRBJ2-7	CASSSGVATTYEQYF
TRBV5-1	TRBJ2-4	CASSPGGDQNIQYF
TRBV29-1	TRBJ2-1	CSVTGNTNEQFF
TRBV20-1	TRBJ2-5	CSARDPRKGETQYF
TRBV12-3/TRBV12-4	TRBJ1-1	CASIEGGAEAFF
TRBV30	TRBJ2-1	CAGRRDGDEQFF
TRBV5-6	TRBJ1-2	CASGPRGGGYGYTF
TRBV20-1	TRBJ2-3	CSARDPGQFADTQYF
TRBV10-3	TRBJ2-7	CAISRTSESYEQYF
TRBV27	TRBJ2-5	CASSLSPQGGSQYF
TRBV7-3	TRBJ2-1	CASSSDDRVDDEQFF
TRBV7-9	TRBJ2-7	CASSSPGQPFTYEQYF
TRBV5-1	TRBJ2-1	CASNFGIPREQQFF